This TCR beta chain stems from a study of technical replicates of blood from a handful of donors. Trimming cost V 0 bases and J 7 bases; bases outside gene matches: 2. This CDR3 region has 15 residues. Germline loops: CDR1 MNHNS, CDR2 SASEGT. Only in-frame clones appear in the TCRdb table, and some are missing; sequencing was by immunoSEQ multiplex PCR. The data show around 68,000 clones, 95% to 98% seen once. The receptor was isolated from a human donor in good health. V is TRBV6-1 and J is TRBJ1-4; 10 bases map to TRBD1. The specimen sequenced was T cells isolated from PBMCs. The CDR3 DNA is TGTGCCAGCAGTGAAGCGACAGGGGGCGCTGAAAAACTGTTTTTT. It codes for CASSEATGGAEKLFF.